The rows below give T cell receptor beta chains drawn from one sample of a study of T-cell reconstitution after alpha-beta-depleted transplantation in children. A single record per CDR3 protein comes from TCRdb applying MiXCR to the PCR reads. This table has some 290,000 distinct CDR3 sequences, about 10% appearing once. This specimen was PBMCs from the stem cell graft donor, taken from the stem cell graft. Receptors originate from a human donor who donated a stem cell graft to a child with SCID. CDR3s include the opening cysteine and the closing phenylalanine or tryptophan. D genes are given only for firm matches. Rows give clone size only sometimes, using once, few, many, or a class for an expanded clone.

size,D,J,V,CDR3,DNA
NA,NA,TRBJ2-5,TRBV20-1,CSARDPRDTLKYF,TGCAGTGCTAGAGACCCCCGGGACACCTTAAAGTACTTC
NA,TRBD1,TRBJ2-7,TRBV6-1,CASSAGQGDLGEQYF,TGTGCCAGCAGTGCGGGACAGGGGGACCTTGGAGAGCAGTACTTC
NA,TRBD2,TRBJ2-1,TRBV20-1,CSASDAGGSYNEQFF,TGCAGTGCTAGTGACGCGGGGGGTTCCTACAATGAGCAGTTCTTC
few,NA,TRBJ2-3,TRBV3-1,CASSPLPYTDTQYF,TGTGCCAGCAGCCCTCTACCTTACACAGATACGCAGTATTTT
NA,NA,TRBJ2-1,TRBV20-1,CSANSANEQFF,TGCAGTGCTAATAGCGCAAATGAGCAGTTCTTC
few,TRBD1,TRBJ2-1,TRBV5-5,CASSLDRVYNEQFF,TGTGCCAGCAGCCTGGACAGGGTCTACAATGAGCAGTTCTTC
few,TRBD1,TRBJ2-7,TRBV9,CASSPLAGTLRTGRDEQYF,TGTGCCAGCAGCCCCTTGGCGGGTACCCTGCGGACAGGTCGGGACGAGCAGTACTTC
many,TRBD2,TRBJ2-3,TRBV7-7,CASSLAAGADTQYF,TGTGCCAGCAGCTTAGCCGCGGGGGCAGATACGCAGTATTTT
NA,NA,TRBJ2-7,TRBV18,CASSPRVTYEQYF,TGTGCCAGCTCACCCAGGGTCACCTACGAGCAGTACTTC
NA,NA,TRBJ2-3,TRBV18,CASSPGGLSTDTQYF,TGTGCCAGCTCACCCGGGGGACTCAGCACAGATACGCAGTATTTT
few,NA,TRBJ1-2,TRBV10-3,CAITQFPGEGYTF,TGTGCCATCACCCAATTTCCGGGGGAGGGCTACACCTTC
few,NA,TRBJ2-3,TRBV7-9,CASSSEITSTDTQYF,TGTGCCAGCAGTTCGGAGATCACTAGCACAGATACGCAGTATTTT
few,NA,TRBJ1-5,TRBV7-9,CASSLDFGNQPQHF,TGTGCCAGCAGCCTGGACTTTGGCAATCAGCCCCAGCATTTT
few,TRBD1,TRBJ1-2,TRBV27,CASSPWGQGELNYGYTF,TGTGCCAGCAGTCCCTGGGGACAGGGGGAGTTGAACTATGGCTACACCTTC
many,TRBD2,TRBJ2-3,TRBV5-1,CASSSGTMKYTDTQYF,TGCGCCAGCAGCTCCGGGACTATGAAATACACAGATACGCAGTATTTT
many,NA,TRBJ2-4,TRBV14,CASSQGALAKNIQYF,TGTGCCAGCAGCCAGGGGGCCTTAGCCAAAAACATTCAGTACTTC
NA,NA,TRBJ2-7,TRBV20-1,CSAPGTPFSYEQYF,TGCAGTGCTCCCGGGACTCCTTTCTCCTACGAGCAGTACTTC
many,TRBD1,TRBJ1-3,TRBV20-1,CSAREWGLGQRNTIYF,TGCAGTGCTAGAGAATGGGGGTTGGGACAGAGAAACACCATATATTTT
NA,NA,TRBJ2-1,TRBV5-6,CASSLTNRRLSSYNEQFF,TGTGCCAGCAGCTTGACAAACAGGCGTCTAAGCTCCTACAATGAGCAGTTCTTC
few,TRBD1,TRBJ1-4,TRBV12-3/TRBV12-4,CASSFLGQRNEKLFF,TGTGCCAGCAGTTTCCTGGGACAGCGTAATGAAAAACTGTTTTTT
NA,TRBD2,TRBJ2-1,TRBV24-1,CATISGWTSSYNEQFF,TGTGCCACCATTAGCGGGTGGACAAGCTCCTACAATGAGCAGTTCTTC
few,NA,TRBJ2-5,TRBV29-1,CSVATGSKGETQYF,TGCAGCGTTGCAACAGGGTCGAAGGGGGAGACCCAGTACTTC
NA,TRBD2,TRBJ2-2,TRBV29-1,CSGRTSGAPTGELFF,TGCAGCGGTAGGACTAGCGGGGCCCCCACCGGGGAGCTGTTTTTT
many,NA,TRBJ1-1,TRBV6-2/TRBV6-3,CASSVPPRVDTEAFF,TGTGCCAGCAGTGTACCACCCCGGGTGGACACTGAAGCTTTCTTT
few,TRBD1,TRBJ2-1,TRBV7-2,CASSPPGQLRQFF,TGTGCCAGCAGCCCTCCGGGACAGTTACGGCAGTTCTTC
many,NA,TRBJ1-1,TRBV9,CASSVGGALNTEAFF,TGTGCCAGCAGCGTAGGAGGGGCACTGAACACTGAAGCTTTCTTT
NA,NA,TRBJ2-5,TRBV5-1,CASSLSPGADQETQYF,TGCGCCAGCAGCCTCTCTCCCGGGGCCGACCAAGAGACCCAGTACTTC
NA,NA,TRBJ1-1,TRBV6-4,CASSETGKMMNTEAFF,TGTGCCAGCAGTGAAACAGGGAAGATGATGAACACTGAAGCTTTCTTT